Shown below are 13 T cell receptor beta chains from a single sample sequenced in a study of cytomegalovirus exposure and HLA in healthy donors. Profiling relied on immunoSEQ multiplex PCR, and the TCRdb table lists in-frame clones only, not all of them. This sample has some 150,000 clones, with 70% to 90% found just once. Sequencing input: PBMCs. These receptors originate from a woman between 18 and 29 years old in good health and CMV-seropositive.

This clone was picked up one time. The chain combines TRBV18 with TRBJ1-1; no firm D call. V was pared by 5 bases and J by 0 bases, with 13 bases between. Germline V lookup: CDR1 KGHSH, CDR2 LQKENI. This CDR3 has 15 residues. CDR3 sequence reads: CASSSLSTLNTEAFF. The DNA for the CDR3 is TGTGCCAGCTCATCCCTCTCCACTTTGAACACTGAAGCTTTCTTT.

The chain links TRBV7-2 to TRBJ1-1, with TRBD1 matching 8 bases. The V and J ends lost 3 bases and 6 bases, in that order; junction bases with no gene match: 9. The germline gives CDR1 SGHTA, CDR2 FQGNSA. This CDR3 has 15 residues. CDR3 bases: TGTGCCAGCAGCTTGGAGGCAGGGGGCAGTGCTGAAGCTTTCTTT. Residues: CASSLEAGGSAEAFF.

In regard to this clone: The junction shows a germline mismatch at one end, possibly a read error. The chain recombines TRBV5-1 with TRBJ1-2; 8 bases match TRBD1. CDR3 length: 13 amino acids. CDR1 is SGHRS, CDR2 YFSETQ, per germline. The CDR3 DNA follows: TGCGCCAGTAGCTTCGGGACAGGCTATGGCTACACCTTC. This encodes CASSFGTGYGYTF.

This clone was picked up a small number of times. This chain joins TRBV30 and TRBJ2-3; 8 bases are shared with TRBD2. Germline CDR1 reads GTSNPN; CDR2 reads SVGIG (reference sequence). The CDR3 has 13 residues. After removal of 4 bases from V and 4 bases from J, the junction contained 4 bases not matched to a gene. The CDR3 DNA is TGTGCCTGGACGGTCGGGAGGGCAGATACGCAGTATTTT. This gives the protein CAWTVGRADTQYF.

The chain couples TRBV30 to TRBJ1-1, with D uncertain. The CDR3 has 13 amino acids. Germline CDR1 GTSNPN, CDR2 SVGIG (reference sequence). V was trimmed by 5 bases and J by 2 bases, leaving 12 bases between them. The CDR3 region is CAWDPQKNTEAFF. The CDR3 DNA follows: TGTGCCTGGGACCCACAGAAAAACACTGAAGCTTTCTTT.

The V and J genes are TRBV28 and TRBJ1-5; 9 nucleotides agree with TRBD1. The germline CDR1 and CDR2 sequences are MDHEN and SYDVKM. This CDR3 is 15 amino acids long. J was trimmed by 3 bases and V by 6 bases; bases with no gene match: 6. CDR3 nucleotide sequence: TGTGCCAGCAGATTAACAGGGGGCTTCAATCAGCCCCAGCATTTT. Translated: CASRLTGGFNQPQHF.

This CDR3 is CASGLETVTHSNQPQHF. In nucleotides, the CDR3 is TGTGCTAGTGGTTTGGAAACAGTAACCCATAGCAATCAGCCCCAGCATTTT. The rearrangement uses TRBV12-5 and TRBJ1-5; D gene ambiguous. From germline, CDR1 is LGHNT and CDR2 FRNRAP. Trimming took off 1 base at V and 0 bases at J, with 13 bases between the two ends. The CDR3 totals 17 residues.

This chain joins TRBV9 and TRBJ2-1; 9 nucleotides match TRBD2. Germline loops: CDR1 SGDLS, CDR2 YYNGEE. Trimming removed 2 bases from V and 4 bases from J; junction bases left unmatched: 7. This CDR3 has 16 amino acids. CDR3 sequence reads: CASSVSGSRSYNEQFF. The CDR3 DNA reads TGTGCCAGCAGCGTTAGCGGGAGCAGGTCTTACAATGAGCAGTTCTTC. Full variable domain (rest looked up from reference TRBV9 and TRBJ2-1): DSGVTQTPKHLITATGQRVTLRCSPRSGDLSVYWYQQSLDQGLQFLIQYYNGEERAKGNILERFSAQQFPDLHSELNLSSLELGDSALYFCASSVSGSRSYNEQFFGPGTRLTVL.

The J gene is TRBJ2-3, the V gene TRBV2, with TRBD2 identical over 8 bases. The junction had 6 bases not matched to a gene; V was cut back by 7 bases and J by 0 bases. The CDR3 sequence is 15 residues long. Looked up from germline, CDR1 is SNHLY and CDR2 is FYNNEI. In nucleotides, the CDR3 is TGTGCCAGCATCAAACTAGCGGCTAGCACAGATACGCAGTATTTT. Residues: CASIKLAASTDTQYF.

This chain connects TRBV5-1 to TRBJ2-1; 12 bases agree with TRBD2. This CDR3 comprises 17 residues. Germline loops: CDR1 SGHRS, CDR2 YFSETQ. Losses at the gene ends were 0 bases for V and 4 bases for J; bases not matched to a gene: 5. For the CDR3, the DNA is TGCGCCAGCAGCTTGGGGCTAGCGGGAGGGCCTTACAATGAGCAGTTCTTC. It is translated as CASSLGLAGGPYNEQFF.

The chain carries TRBV11-2 and TRBJ2-7; the D gene is possibly TRBD1 (6 bases). V was clipped by 6 bases and J by 4 bases, with 16 bases between them. Germline V gene sequence: CDR1 SGHAT, CDR2 FQNNGV. The CDR3 has 14 residues. The CDR3 region is CASSYNGQLYEQYF. The CDR3 nucleotides are TGTGCCAGCAGTTACAACGGACAGCTTTACGAGCAGTACTTC.

The chain recombines TRBV30 with TRBJ1-2; 10 bases fit TRBD1. CDR1 is GTSNPN and CDR2 is SVGIG in the germline V gene (reference sequence). The V gene end was trimmed by 0 bases and the J gene end by 6 bases; junction bases not matched to a gene: 13. The CDR3 covers 17 residues. CDR3 bases: TGTGCCTGGAGTGTAATTTTCCCGAGACAGGGGGCGGATGGCTACACCTTC. This gives the protein CAWSVIFPRQGADGYTF.

This sequence joins TRBV5-1 and TRBJ1-3; TRBD1 is a possible D gene (6 bases). V was clipped by 0 bases and J by 0 bases, with 10 bases between them. The CDR3 extends over 16 amino acids. Germline V lookup: CDR1 SGHRS, CDR2 YFSETQ. This chain's CDR3 is CASSLAAGASGNTIYF. CDR3 bases: TGCGCCAGCAGCTTGGCCGCGGGGGCCTCTGGAAACACCATATATTTT. The full variable domain, rest sourced from reference TRBV5-1 and TRBJ1-3, is KAGVTQTPRYLIKTRGQQVTLSCSPISGHRSVSWYQQTPGQGLQFLFEYFSETQRNKGNFPGRFSGRQFSNSRSEMNVSTLELGDSALYLCASSLAAGASGNTIYFGEGSWLTVV.